Below, one TCR beta chain is given with its context. Sequenced by immunoSEQ multiplex PCR; TCRdb stores in-frame clones only, minus some. The data contain about 130,000 clones, approximately 88% of them singletons. The data belong to a study of blood T cell repertoires in COVID-19. The sequenced sample consisted of peripheral blood. The source of this sequence is a man aged 50-60 years with acute or convalescent COVID-19.

CDR3 DNA sequence: TGCGCCAGCAGGACCTACAGGGAAAACTATGGCTACACCTTC. Encoded protein: CASRTYRENYGYTF. The chain employs TRBV5-1 and TRBJ1-2; weak D call: TRBD1 (6 bases). CDR3 length: 14 residues. Trimming removed 5 bases from V and 2 bases from J, with 13 bases in between. In germline, CDR1 is SGHRS, CDR2 YFSETQ.